The 27 T cell receptor beta chains presented below share a single source sample, sequenced in a study of T cell responses to AZD1222 COVID-19 vaccine. Data came from immunoSEQ multiplex PCR; TCRdb stores just in-frame clones and leaves some out. The repertoire holds about 170,000 clones, with around 90% as singletons. The sample in question was peripheral blood, obtained 28 days after the second AZD1222 dose. The receptor source for this set is an adult who received the AZD1222 COVID-19 vaccine.

The V gene is TRBV2, the J gene TRBJ2-1, with D possibly matching TRBD2 (6 bases). V was trimmed by 6 bases and J by 0 bases, leaving 9 bases between them. The CDR3 consists of 14 residues. Germline V gives CDR1 SNHLY, CDR2 FYNNEI. DNA of the CDR3: TGTGCCAGCAGGGGGGGAAGCTCCTACAATGAGCAGTTCTTC. It is translated as CASRGGSSYNEQFF.

The V call is TRBV2, the J call TRBJ1-2, with D perhaps TRBD1 (5 bases). The ends were cut back, 4 bases at V and 5 bases at J, with 17 bases in the middle. From germline, CDR1 is SNHLY and CDR2 FYNNEI. The CDR3 has 15 amino acids. CDR3 bases: TGTGCCAGCAGTGTCGGGGACCCCACTACATATGGCTACACCTTC. Translated: CASSVGDPTTYGYTF.

The chain employs TRBV6-5 and TRBJ1-2, with TRBD1 identical over 10 bases. The length of the CDR3 is 13 residues. Germline CDR1 reads MNHEY; CDR2 reads SVGAGI. Trimming cost V 7 bases and J 8 bases; bases outside gene matches: 7. The CDR3 DNA is TGTGCCAGCAATCCTTCGACAGGGGGCGGCTACACCTTC. It codes for CASNPSTGGGYTF.

In its sample, this clone was seen a few times. The chain couples TRBV20-1 to TRBJ1-2, with a tentative D call TRBD1 (5 bases). The CDR3 is made up of 15 amino acids. Looked up from germline, CDR1 is DFQATT and CDR2 is SNEGSKA (reference sequence). V dropped 3 bases and J dropped 7 bases, with 21 bases sitting between them. The CDR3 region is CSASIVGTGLGGYTF. CDR3 DNA sequence: TGCAGTGCTAGTATAGTTGGGACCGGGCTCGGTGGCTACACCTTC.

The rearrangement uses TRBV30 and TRBJ2-3; D call uncertain. The CDR3 has 15 residues. Germline CDR1 reads GTSNPN; CDR2 reads SVGIG (reference sequence). V was shortened by 0 bases and J by 2 bases, with 12 bases between the two germline ends. The CDR3 is CAWSVGSSDTDTQYF. CDR3 nucleotides: TGTGCCTGGAGTGTTGGATCCTCGGACACAGATACGCAGTATTTT.

The J gene is TRBJ1-2, the V gene TRBV12-3 or TRBV12-4, with D hard to call. CDR3 length equals 11 residues. Trimming cost V 2 bases and J 9 bases, with 7 bases left between them. CDR3 nucleotide sequence: TGTGCCAGCAGTTTACGGCGGAGCTACACCTTC. Its translation: CASSLRRSYTF.

This sequence joins TRBV6-5 and TRBJ2-7; 13 bases align to TRBD2. Looked up from germline, CDR1 is MNHEY and CDR2 is SVGAGI. Unmatched junction bases numbered 2, after V lost 7 bases and J lost 2 bases. CDR3 length: 14 residues. DNA of the CDR3: TGTGCCAGCACCGGACTAGCGGGGGCCTACGAGCAGTACTTC. Translating it yields CASTGLAGAYEQYF.

This sequence joins TRBV6-5 and TRBJ1-2; tentatively, D is TRBD1 (5 bases). The CDR3 sequence is 12 residues long. The germline V gene encodes CDR1 MNHEY and CDR2 SVGAGI. Deletions cut 6 bases from V and 6 bases from J, with 11 bases between. CDR3 nucleotide sequence: TGTGCCAGCAGAACAGGATCCCATGGCTACACCTTC. It translates to CASRTGSHGYTF.

The V gene is TRBV4-1, the J gene TRBJ1-1; D call uncertain. Germline V gene sequence: CDR1 MGHRA, CDR2 YSYEKL. This CDR3 is built from 13 residues. Between the trimmed V and J ends, which lost 0 bases and 10 bases, there was a span of 12 bases. The CDR3 region is CASSQDHILGAFF. CDR3 nucleotide sequence: TGCGCCAGCAGCCAAGATCACATCTTAGGAGCTTTCTTT.

This clone turned up a few times. The V call is TRBV4-2, the J call TRBJ1-1; 7 bases agree with TRBD1. The CDR3 extends over 15 amino acids. Trimming cost V 1 base and J 1 base; bases outside gene matches: 3. Germline V CDR1 and CDR2: LGHNA, YNFKEQ. The chain's CDR3 is CASSQGGQPNTEAFF. Here the CDR3 DNA reads TGTGCCAGCAGCCAAGGGGGACAGCCGAACACTGAAGCTTTCTTT.

The chain employs TRBV2 and TRBJ1-4; 7 nucleotides line up with TRBD1. V trimming: 7 bases; J trimming: 5 bases; junction bases outside the gene matches: 10. The CDR3 is made up of 15 amino acids. CDR1 and CDR2 (germline): SNHLY, FYNNEI. CDR3 DNA: TGTGCCAGCATTCGACCCCAGGGGGTGAATGAAAAACTGTTTTTT. This encodes CASIRPQGVNEKLFF.

The rearrangement uses TRBV7-9 and TRBJ2-5, with a possible D match to TRBD1 (6 bases). Deletions cut 9 bases from V and 4 bases from J, with 12 bases between. Germline V gene lookup returns CDR1 SEHNR and CDR2 FQNEAQ (reference sequence). This CDR3 is 12 amino acids long. As DNA, the CDR3 is TGTGCCAGTAGGGGGATCCGAGAGACCCAGTACTTC. Its protein product is CASRGIRETQYF.

The chain carries TRBV4-1 and TRBJ2-1; tentative D call: TRBD2 (6 bases). The germline V and J ends were trimmed by 2 bases and 2 bases, with 10 bases remaining between them. Germline loops: CDR1 MGHRA, CDR2 YSYEKL. The CDR3 loop spans 15 amino acids. CDR3 region: CASSQFGGTYNEQFF. In nucleotides, the CDR3 is TGCGCCAGCAGCCAATTCGGGGGTACCTACAATGAGCAGTTCTTC.

V gene TRBV19 combines with J gene TRBJ1-5, with 7 bases aligning to TRBD1. V shed 5 bases and J 4 bases; nucleotides not matched to a gene: 8. Germline-derived CDR1 and CDR2 are LNHDA and SQIVND (reference sequence). CDR3 length: 15 residues. The CDR3 DNA follows: TGTGCCAGTAGTGGACTTACAGGGGTGAATCAGCCCCAGCATTTT. It specifies CASSGLTGVNQPQHF. The full variable domain, completed using reference TRBV19 and TRBJ1-5, is DGGITQSPKYLFRKEGQNVTLSCEQNLNHDAMYWYRQDPGQGLRLIYYSQIVNDFQKGDIAEGYSVSREKKESFPLTVTSAQKNPTAFYLCASSGLTGVNQPQHFGDGTRLSIL.

This clone appeared a few times. J is TRBJ1-3 and V is TRBV5-4; D perhaps matches TRBD1 (5 bases). In germline, CDR1 is SGHNT, CDR2 YYREEE (reference sequence). The CDR3 extends over 14 amino acids. V was clipped by 1 base and J by 2 bases, with 7 bases between them. The CDR3 here is CASSLMGAGNTIYF. For the CDR3, the DNA is TGTGCCAGCAGCTTGATGGGGGCTGGAAACACCATATATTTT.

The J gene is TRBJ1-5, the V gene TRBV5-6; 10 bases are shared with TRBD1. V lost 4 bases and J lost 2; bases outside the gene matches: 3. This CDR3 is built from 15 residues. The germline gives CDR1 SGHDT, CDR2 YYEEEE. The DNA of the CDR3 is TGTGCCAGCAGCACGGGGACAGGGGGCAATCAGCCCCAGCATTTT. Its protein product is CASSTGTGGNQPQHF.

V and J are TRBV5-8 and TRBJ2-1; maybe TRBD1 (5 bases). CDR3 length: 13 amino acids. CDR1 is SGHTS, CDR2 YDEGEE, per germline. The V and J ends lost 5 bases and 16 bases respectively, with 22 bases between them. CDR3 bases: TGTGCCAGCAGACAAACATCGACAGTATCTGCTTTCTTC. This sequence encodes CASRQTSTVSAFF. Using reference TRBV5-8 and TRBJ2-1 for the parts outside the CDR3, the full variable domain is EAGVTQSPTHLIKTRGQQATLRCSPISGHTSVYWYQQALGLGLQFLLWYDEGEERNRGNFPPRFSGRQFPNYSSELNVNALELEDSALYLCASRQTSTVSAFFGPGTRLTVL.

The chain couples TRBV12-3 or TRBV12-4 to TRBJ1-2; a weak D match, TRBD1 (5 bases). V lost 3 bases to trimming and J lost 6 bases, with 11 bases between them. This CDR3 spans 13 amino acids. The CDR3 here is CASSFSGLHGYTF. The CDR3, as DNA: TGTGCCAGCAGTTTTTCGGGGCTCCATGGCTACACCTTC.

This chain links TRBV10-1 with TRBJ1-6; D remains ambiguous. From germline, CDR1 is WNHNN and CDR2 SYGVQD (reference sequence). The CDR3 extends over 13 amino acids. The V and J ends lost 6 bases and 9 bases respectively, with 12 bases between them. The CDR3 sequence is CASSADTVSPLHF. CDR3 nucleotides: TGCGCCAGCAGCGCAGATACAGTTTCACCCCTCCACTTT.

V and J are TRBV16 and TRBJ2-7, with D possibly matching TRBD2 (5 bases). Between the trimmed V and J ends, which lost 4 bases and 3 bases, there was a span of 13 bases. The V gene's germline CDR1 is KGHSY and CDR2 FQNENV. The CDR3 totals 14 residues. The CDR3 protein is CASSPYPGYYEQYF. CDR3 in DNA: TGTGCCAGCAGCCCATACCCGGGATACTACGAGCAGTACTTC.

This clone was detected only a few times. The chain has TRBV5-1 and TRBJ1-5, with D unresolved. Trimming shortened V by 0 bases and J by 5 bases, and 6 bases separated the two germline ends. This CDR3 region has 13 residues. Per germline, CDR1 SGHRS and CDR2 YFSETQ. The CDR3 here is CASSLESDQPQHF. CDR3 bases: TGCGCCAGCAGCTTGGAGTCAGATCAGCCCCAGCATTTT.

The chain recombines TRBV11-2 with TRBJ1-6; D unclear. Germline loops: CDR1 SGHAT, CDR2 FQNNGV. V was clipped by 3 bases and J by 0 bases, with 3 bases between them. The CDR3 extends over 14 amino acids. The DNA for the CDR3 is TGTGCCAGCAGCTTGAGCTCCTATAATTCACCCCTCCACTTT. The encoded protein is CASSLSSYNSPLHF.

The chain recombines TRBV5-1 with TRBJ1-2, with D possibly being TRBD1 (6 bases). Trimming cost V 0 bases and J 4 bases, with 13 bases left between them. Germline CDR1 and CDR2: SGHRS and YFSETQ. The CDR3 spans 15 residues. CDR3 loop: CASSLGDTLSYGYTF. The CDR3 DNA reads as TGCGCCAGCAGCTTGGGGGACACTCTTTCCTATGGCTACACCTTC.

The chain is built from TRBV29-1 and TRBJ2-2; D call uncertain. This CDR3 is built from 14 residues. Germline-derived CDR1 and CDR2 are SQVTM and ANQGSEA. V lost 4 bases to trimming and J lost 0 bases, with 9 bases between them. CDR3 bases: TGCAGCGTTGGGAAGGAAACGAACACCGGGGAGCTGTTTTTT. It specifies CSVGKETNTGELFF.

Note on this clone: The same CDR3 can be traced to other DNA sequences in this sample. The chain has TRBV5-1 and TRBJ1-2; weak D call: TRBD1 (5 bases). Germline V CDR1 and CDR2: SGHRS, YFSETQ. This CDR3 spans 13 amino acids. Trimming took off 4 bases at V and 2 bases at J, with 9 bases between the two ends. The DNA for the CDR3 is TGCGCCAGCAGCCTCGGGGGAAACTATGGCTACACCTTC. It codes for CASSLGGNYGYTF.

This clone was seen a handful of times. V and J are TRBV6-5 and TRBJ2-2; possibly TRBD1 or TRBD2 for D (6 bases each). V was clipped by 0 bases and J by 6 bases, with 14 bases between them. This CDR3 has 16 amino acids. Germline lookup yields CDR1 MNHEY and CDR2 SVGAGI. The CDR3 bases are TGTGCCAGCAGTTACTCGAGATCCGGGGGCGCCGGGGAGCTGTTTTTT. It codes for CASSYSRSGGAGELFF.

V is TRBV11-2 and J is TRBJ1-5, with D possibly being TRBD1 (6 bases). Germline values: CDR1 SGHAT, CDR2 FQNNGV. The germline V and J ends were trimmed by 5 bases and 4 bases, with 9 bases remaining between them. The CDR3 consists of 13 residues. The CDR3: CASSDTGNQPQHF. CDR3 nucleotide sequence: TGTGCCAGCAGCGATACAGGGAATCAGCCCCAGCATTTT.